This is a list of T cell receptor beta chains from one sample in a study of blood T cell repertoires in COVID-19. The protocol was immunoSEQ multiplex PCR, while the TCRdb copy is restricted to in-frame clones and leaves out a portion. This sample has 30,000 or so clones; around 87% occur once, and the top ten carry over 11%. The sequencing input was peripheral blood. All receptors derive from a man aged 60-69 years with active COVID-19. CDR3s include the opening cysteine and the closing phenylalanine or tryptophan. Fields, in order: V gene, D gene, J gene, CDR3 protein. D genes are given only for firm matches.

V: TRBV7-9
D: .
J: TRBJ1-5
CDR3: CASSLQGGVNQPQHF

V: TRBV25-1
D: .
J: TRBJ2-7
CDR3: CASSAQGGYEQYF

V: TRBV6-5
D: .
J: TRBJ2-2
CDR3: CASSPSGTLAGELFF

V: TRBV2
D: .
J: TRBJ2-3
CDR3: CASTMESRHTQYF

V: TRBV6-5
D: TRBD2
J: TRBJ2-3
CDR3: CATNGGDGTDTQYF

V: TRBV5-1
D: TRBD1
J: TRBJ1-1
CDR3: CASSLFGRGYTEAFF

V: TRBV15
D: TRBD1
J: TRBJ1-3
CDR3: CATSRGAGGSGNTIYF

V: TRBV4-1
D: TRBD2
J: TRBJ2-1
CDR3: CASSHREGLYNEQFF

V: TRBV7-8
D: TRBD1
J: TRBJ2-2
CDR3: CASSLAPGGNTGELFF

V: TRBV5-4
D: TRBD1
J: TRBJ2-5
CDR3: CASSLGGGDQETQYF

V: TRBV11-2
D: .
J: TRBJ2-7
CDR3: CASSLGYGSEQYF

V: TRBV9
D: .
J: TRBJ2-2
CDR3: CASSDRARGNTGELFF

V: TRBV6-2/TRBV6-3
D: .
J: TRBJ2-5
CDR3: CASSFRQETQYF

V: TRBV4-1
D: .
J: TRBJ1-5
CDR3: CASSQDFGAKGPQHF

V: TRBV18
D: TRBD1
J: TRBJ2-5
CDR3: CASSPTGGGETQYF